A single TCR beta chain is shown here with its context. Its matching antigen is unknown. This entry belongs to a study of shared clonotypes between healthy human individuals. This CDR3 spans 16 amino acids. CDR1 and CDR2 (germline): SGHVS, FQNEAQ. V gave up 4 bases and J gave up 2 bases; unmatched junction bases: 9. Points from the study as a whole: Inspection by rarefaction showed sorted-subset sequencing to be incomplete despite large depth. In having few donors, the study represented limited genetic and exposure-history diversity.

Profiled with immunoSEQ multiplex PCR; TCRdb holds only in-frame clones, not every one. The data show around 2.1 million clones, about 94% seen once. The sequence derives from a man aged 18 to 30 in good health. The V call is TRBV7-8, the J call TRBJ2-7; 9 nucleotides agree with TRBD1. Sample: naive CD4+ T cells sorted from blood. As for subset: CD45RA+ positively selected. CDR3 residues: CASSSGRDRATYEQYF. CDR3 DNA sequence: TGTGCCAGCAGCTCGGGGCGGGACAGGGCCACCTACGAGCAGTACTTC.